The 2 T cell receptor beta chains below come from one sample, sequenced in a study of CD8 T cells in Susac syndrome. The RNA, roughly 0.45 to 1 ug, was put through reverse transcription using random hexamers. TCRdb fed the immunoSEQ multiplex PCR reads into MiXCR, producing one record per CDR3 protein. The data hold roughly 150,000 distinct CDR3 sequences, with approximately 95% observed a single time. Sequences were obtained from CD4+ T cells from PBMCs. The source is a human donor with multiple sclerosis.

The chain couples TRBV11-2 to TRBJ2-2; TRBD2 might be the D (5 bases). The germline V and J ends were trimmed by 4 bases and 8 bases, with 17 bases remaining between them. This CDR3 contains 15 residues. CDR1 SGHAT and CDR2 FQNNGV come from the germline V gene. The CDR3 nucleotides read TGTGCCAGCAGCTCACCCGGGAAAACACGGGGGGAGCTGTTTTTT. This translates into CASSSPGKTRGELFF.

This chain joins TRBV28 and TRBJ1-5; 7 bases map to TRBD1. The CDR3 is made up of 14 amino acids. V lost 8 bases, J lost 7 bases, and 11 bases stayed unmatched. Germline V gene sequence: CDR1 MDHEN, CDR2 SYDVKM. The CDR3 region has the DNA TGTGCCAGCTCCCAATCAGGGGGGGGACAGCCCCAGCATTTT. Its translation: CASSQSGGGQPQHF.